This T cell receptor (beta chain) was sequenced during a study of T cells in Graves' hyperthyroidism and ophthalmopathy. Across the whole study: Peripheral blood samples were taken at initial diagnosis, prior to any treatment.

There are 20 residues in the CDR3. V lost 2 bases, J lost 1 base, and 14 bases stayed unmatched. RNA transcripts were the template for amplifying TCR beta CDR3 regions. HTBI primers were employed in a first-round RT-PCR of the TCR CDR3. One entry per CDR3 protein results from TCRdb running MiXCR on the multiplex PCR reads. This sample carries about 590,000 distinct CDR3 sequences, about 14% of them seen once, and the ten largest clones take roughly 7%. Individuals with ophthalmopathy presented a Clinical Activity Score of at least 3, a NOSPECS grade of at least 4 and a duration under 3 months. Cells are PBMCs isolated from more than 8.5 ml of fresh blood. Ten or more counts support this clonotype.

The TCR originated in a woman aged 18 to 35 with Graves' ophthalmopathy. Sequenced material: blood. The V call is TRBV12-3 or TRBV12-4, the J call TRBJ2-3, with 11 bases that match TRBD2. CDR3 loop: CASSLISLAGEERGTDTQYF. The CDR3 DNA follows: TGTGCCAGCAGTTTAATATCACTAGCGGGAGAGGAGAGGGGCACAGATACGCAGTATTTT.